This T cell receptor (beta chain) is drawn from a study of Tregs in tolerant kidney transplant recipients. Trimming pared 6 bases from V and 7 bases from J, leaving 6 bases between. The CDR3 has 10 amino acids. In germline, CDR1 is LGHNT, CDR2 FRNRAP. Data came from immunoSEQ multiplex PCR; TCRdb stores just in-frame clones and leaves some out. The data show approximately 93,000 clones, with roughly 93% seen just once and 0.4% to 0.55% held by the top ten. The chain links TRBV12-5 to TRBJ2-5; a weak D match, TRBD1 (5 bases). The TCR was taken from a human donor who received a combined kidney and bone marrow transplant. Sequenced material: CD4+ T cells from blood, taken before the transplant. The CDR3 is CASGQGTQYF. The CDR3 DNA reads TGTGCTAGTGGCCAGGGGACCCAGTACTTC.